These 23 T cell receptor beta chains were all obtained from the same sample, sequenced in a study of cytomegalovirus exposure and HLA in healthy donors. The PCR made use of 60 Vbeta and 13 Jbeta primers. Data came from immunoSEQ multiplex PCR; TCRdb stores just in-frame clones and leaves some out. Of over 150,000 clones listed, under 80% are singletons. Sequencing was done on a sample of PBMCs. The receptor set was obtained from a woman aged 45-59 years in good health and CMV-seropositive.

The V gene is TRBV27, the J gene TRBJ2-7; TRBD1 might be the D (5 bases). The CDR3 is made up of 13 amino acids. V dropped 2 bases and J dropped 4 bases, with 9 bases sitting between them. Germline V gene data show CDR1 as MNHEY and CDR2 as SMNVEV (reference sequence). The CDR3 sequence is CASSLKGAYEQYF. For the CDR3, the DNA is TGTGCCAGCAGTTTAAAAGGGGCATACGAGCAGTACTTC.

This chain joins TRBV5-4 and TRBJ1-6, with D possibly matching TRBD1 (6 bases). The V end lost 5 bases, the J end lost 9 bases, and 18 bases lay between the germline ends. The CDR3 spans 15 residues. From germline, CDR1 is SGHNT and CDR2 YYREEE (reference sequence). The CDR3 loop is CASSSPGVRSSPLHF. The CDR3 nucleotides are TGTGCCAGCAGTTCCCCAGGGGTTAGAAGTTCACCCCTCCACTTT.

The V gene is TRBV7-2, the J gene TRBJ2-1, with a possible D match to TRBD2 (7 bases). Germline V lookup: CDR1 SGHTA, CDR2 FQGNSA. This CDR3 region has 16 residues. V lost 1 base to trimming and J lost 6 bases, with 16 bases between them. Here the CDR3 DNA reads TGTGCCAGCAGCTTAGACGGGGGGCTCCGTATCAATGAGCAGTTCTTC. Translating it yields CASSLDGGLRINEQFF.

J is TRBJ2-1 and V is TRBV7-9, with 9 bases that match TRBD1. Trimming at V came to 2 bases and at J to 0 bases, leaving 8 bases not matched to a gene. CDR3 length: 18 amino acids. Per the germline V gene, CDR1 is SEHNR and CDR2 is FQNEAQ (reference sequence). CDR3 in DNA: TGTGCCAGCAGCTTACCATATGGACAGGGGAGCTCCTACAATGAGCAGTTCTTC. It is translated as CASSLPYGQGSSYNEQFF.

The chain carries TRBV18 and TRBJ2-3, with TRBD1 matching over 12 bases. In germline, CDR1 is KGHSH, CDR2 LQKENI. Unmatched junction bases numbered 2, after V lost 3 bases and J lost 1 base. This CDR3 is built from 16 residues. CDR3 residues: CASSPRDRGRTDTQYF. Here the CDR3 DNA reads TGTGCCAGCTCACCCAGGGACAGGGGGCGCACAGATACGCAGTATTTT.

This chain uses TRBV2 with TRBJ2-3, with 10 bases lining up with TRBD2. Germline CDR1 is SNHLY and CDR2 is FYNNEI. J lost 4 bases, V lost 7 bases, and 8 bases had no gene match. The CDR3 is made up of 15 amino acids. The CDR3 DNA reads as TGTGCCAGCATTAGAGCGGGGGGGCTTTCAGATACGCAGTATTTT. Translated: CASIRAGGLSDTQYF.

This clone has only a few counts. The chain carries TRBV11-2 and TRBJ1-6; no definite D call. The germline V gene encodes CDR1 SGHAT and CDR2 FQNNGV. The germline V and J ends were trimmed by 1 base and 5 bases, with 3 bases remaining between them. CDR3 length equals 13 residues. For the CDR3, the DNA is TGTGCCAGCAGCTTAGCTCATAATTCACCCCTCCACTTT. The encoded protein is CASSLAHNSPLHF. The variable domain in full, with the rest retrieved from reference TRBV11-2 and TRBJ1-6, is EAGVAQSPRYKIIEKRQSVAFWCNPISGHATLYWYQQILGQGPKLLIQFQNNGVVDDSQLPKDRFSAERLKGVDSTLKIQPAKLEDSAVYLCASSLAHNSPLHFGNGTRLTVT.

The rearrangement joins TRBV5-4 to TRBJ2-5, with TRBD1 matching 8 bases. There are 12 residues in the CDR3. J lost 9 bases, V lost 1 base, and 2 bases had no gene match. Germline values: CDR1 SGHNT, CDR2 YYREEE (reference sequence). The CDR3 coding sequence is TGTGCCAGCAGCTTGAACAGGGGGGCCCAGTACTTC. Its translation is CASSLNRGAQYF.

This CDR3 is CASATGLAYEQYF. The DNA of the CDR3 is TGTGCTAGTGCGACAGGATTAGCCTACGAGCAGTACTTC. The gene calls are TRBV12-5 and TRBJ2-7; TRBD1 is a possible D gene (6 bases). The germline V gene encodes CDR1 LGHNT and CDR2 FRNRAP. This CDR3 comprises 13 residues. V gave up 7 bases and J gave up 2 bases, with 12 bases separating them.

V is TRBV5-4 and J is TRBJ1-1; the D is unclear. CDR1 SGHNT and CDR2 YYREEE come from the germline V gene (reference sequence). The CDR3 sequence is 15 residues long. Trimming pared 4 bases from V and 1 base from J, leaving 14 bases between. DNA of the CDR3: TGTGCCAGCAGCCGGGAAGGGTGGCGGAACACTGAAGCTTTCTTT. It codes for CASSREGWRNTEAFF.

The genes are TRBV5-4 and TRBJ2-1; TRBD2 is a possible D gene (6 bases). The CDR3 sequence is 12 residues long. The germline V gene has CDR1 SGHNT and CDR2 YYREEE (reference sequence). Trimming pared 4 bases from V and 14 bases from J, leaving 16 bases between. The CDR3 reads CASSRLGGGEFF. The CDR3 nucleotides read TGTGCCAGCAGCCGGTTGGGGGGAGGCGAGTTCTTC.

This chain joins TRBV2 and TRBJ1-1, with 8 bases identical to TRBD1. This CDR3 is 13 amino acids long. J gave up 11 bases and V 6 bases, and 11 bases lay outside the gene matches. Germline-derived CDR1 and CDR2 are SNHLY and FYNNEI. The CDR3 sequence is CASRPTGGQKAFF. Here the CDR3 DNA reads TGTGCCAGCAGACCCACAGGGGGTCAGAAGGCTTTCTTT. Combining the CDR3 with reference TRBV2 and TRBJ1-1 gives the whole variable domain EPEVTQTPSHQVTQMGQEVILRCVPISNHLYFYWYRQILGQKVEFLVSFYNNEISEKSEIFDDQFSVERPDGSNFTLKIRSTKLEDSAMYFCASRPTGGQKAFFGQGTRLTVV.

The chain joins TRBV27 to TRBJ2-5; D might be TRBD1 (8 bases). The CDR3 is made up of 15 amino acids. In germline, CDR1 is MNHEY, CDR2 SMNVEV (reference sequence). The germline V and J ends were trimmed by 5 bases and 11 bases, with 24 bases remaining between them. The CDR3 is CASSTYRGGTLQQYF. CDR3 bases: TGTGCCAGCAGTACCTACAGGGGGGGTACGTTGCAGCAGTACTTC.

For this clone: The same CDR3 also results from other DNA sequences found in this sample. The chain is built from TRBV15 and TRBJ1-2, with D perhaps TRBD1 (5 bases). Germline CDR1 and CDR2: LNHNV and YYDKDF (reference sequence). The CDR3 length is 14 residues. V gave up 0 bases and J gave up 4 bases, with 9 bases separating them. The DNA of the CDR3 is TGTGCCACCAGCAGAGACAGGGTGGGCTATGGCTACACCTTC. Translating it yields CATSRDRVGYGYTF.

The rearrangement links TRBV7-9 to TRBJ2-4, with unresolved D. CDR1 is SEHNR and CDR2 is FQNEAQ in the germline V gene (reference sequence). The V and J ends lost 0 bases and 7 bases respectively, with 4 bases between them. This CDR3 is built from 12 residues. This CDR3 is CASSLASNIQYF. CDR3 in DNA: TGTGCCAGCAGCTTAGCGTCGAACATTCAGTACTTC.

The chain recombines TRBV6-6 with TRBJ2-1, with D possibly matching TRBD2 (7 bases). From germline, CDR1 is MNHNY and CDR2 SVGAGI (reference sequence). This CDR3 has 15 residues. V was pared by 4 bases and J by 7 bases, with 17 bases between. The CDR3 sequence: CASSSLGGAGNEQFF. CDR3 DNA sequence: TGTGCCAGCAGTTCTTTGGGGGGGGCAGGGAATGAGCAGTTCTTC.

The table lists this clone with a count of one. The rearrangement uses TRBV5-6 and TRBJ2-5; 12 nucleotides align to TRBD2. J was trimmed by 5 bases and V by 0 bases; bases with no gene match: 14. Per germline, CDR1 SGHDT and CDR2 YYEEEE. This CDR3 spans 19 amino acids. DNA for the CDR3: TGTGCCAGCAGCTTGGGGACGCTCGGACTAGCGGGGAGTGGGGAGACCCAGTACTTC. Translated: CASSLGTLGLAGSGETQYF.

The chain joins TRBV7-9 to TRBJ2-3; 9 bases are shared with TRBD2. V trimming: 3 bases; J trimming: 0 bases; junction bases outside the gene matches: 13. Germline CDR1 reads SEHNR; CDR2 reads FQNEAQ (reference sequence). The CDR3 is 19 residues long. CDR3 sequence (DNA): TGTGCCAGCAGCTTGTCCTCAGCGGGGGGATATATTAGCACAGATACGCAGTATTTT. It yields the protein CASSLSSAGGYISTDTQYF. Looking up the rest from reference TRBV7-9 and TRBJ2-3 gives the full variable domain: DTGVSQNPRHKITKRGQNVTFRCDPISEHNRLYWYRQTLGQGPEFLTYFQNEAQLEKSRLLSDRFSAERPKGSFSTLEIQRTEQGDSAMYLCASSLSSAGGYISTDTQYFGPGTRLTVL.

V gene TRBV29-1 combines with J gene TRBJ2-3, with 8 bases that match TRBD1. Germline CDR1 and CDR2: SQVTM and ANQGSEA. Trimming at V came to 5 bases and at J to 1 base, leaving 5 bases not matched to a gene. The CDR3 is 14 residues long. The CDR3 here is CSVLGQGGTDTQYF. The CDR3 bases are TGCAGCGTTTTAGGACAGGGTGGCACAGATACGCAGTATTTT.

The CDR3 DNA reads as TGTGCCGGTCGGAACGGAGGCACTGAAGCTTTCTTT. It is translated as CAGRNGGTEAFF. The chain carries TRBV30 and TRBJ1-1; D gene uncertain. Germline lookup yields CDR1 GTSNPN and CDR2 SVGIG (reference sequence). This CDR3 has 12 amino acids. Trimming removed 8 bases at V and 4 bases at J, with 14 bases between.

The rearrangement joins TRBV10-3 to TRBJ2-3; maybe TRBD2 (6 bases). CDR3 length equals 14 residues. Germline-derived CDR1 and CDR2 are ENHRY and SYGVKD. V was clipped by 5 bases and J by 5 bases, with 14 bases between them. DNA for the CDR3: TGTGCCATCAGTATGGGACGGCGGGGAGATACGCAGTATTTT. It specifies CAISMGRRGDTQYF.

This sequence joins TRBV2 and TRBJ2-6; no reliable D call. The CDR3 spans 17 residues. V was trimmed by 1 base and J by 0 bases, leaving 10 bases between them. Germline lookup yields CDR1 SNHLY and CDR2 FYNNEI. The CDR3 is CASSEVIGYSGANVLTF. DNA of the CDR3: TGTGCCAGCAGTGAAGTGATCGGGTACTCTGGGGCCAACGTCCTGACTTTC.

In its sample, this clone was seen once. The chain combines TRBV5-1 with TRBJ2-5; 10 nucleotides agree with TRBD2. This CDR3 region has 16 residues. CDR1 SGHRS and CDR2 YFSETQ come from the germline V gene. V was pared by 1 base and J by 0 bases, with 3 bases of the junction left unmatched. CDR3 sequence: CASSLSGRGNQETQYF. As DNA, the CDR3 is TGCGCCAGCAGCTTGAGCGGGAGGGGAAACCAAGAGACCCAGTACTTC.